A selection of T cell receptor beta chains follows, all from one sample in a study of graft-versus-host responses after intestinal transplantation. Profiling relied on immunoSEQ multiplex PCR, and the TCRdb table lists in-frame clones only, not all of them. The table lists 15,000 to 20,000 clones, 80% of them singletons. The sample here was ileum tissue, taken 104 days after intestinal transplant. These receptors all come from a human patient who received an intestinal transplant, so some T cells may come from the graft donor. The CDR3 runs from the conserved cysteine through the conserved F or W. The order of the fields is clone size, V gene, D gene, J gene, CDR3 protein, CDR3 DNA. D genes are given only for firm matches. A clone size is listed for some rows: how often the clone was seen (once, few, many), or a class if it is expanded.

-,TRBV5-1,-,TRBJ1-3,CASSLPGQTPGGTIYF,TGCGCCAGCAGCTTGCCCGGACAAACACCCGGGGGCACCATATATTTT
-,TRBV5-1,TRBD1,TRBJ2-1,CASRGWGQALSYNEQFF,TGCGCCAGCAGGGGGTGGGGACAGGCCCTCTCCTACAATGAGCAGTTCTTC
-,TRBV30,-,TRBJ2-3,CAWSVLGRSQYF,TGTGCCTGGAGTGTACTGGGAAGGTCGCAGTATTTC
-,TRBV2,TRBD1,TRBJ1-5,CASTTGEWVGNQPQHF,TGTGCCAGCACGACAGGGGAATGGGTTGGCAATCAGCCCCAGCATTTT
-,TRBV2,-,TRBJ2-3,CASSGPGADTQYF,TGTGCCAGCAGCGGACCCGGCGCGGATACGCAGTATTTT
-,TRBV6-6,-,TRBJ2-7,CASSYGQTYEQYF,TGTGCCAGCAGTTACGGACAAACCTACGAGCAGTACTTC
-,TRBV5-7,-,TRBJ2-4,CASSLRLRGGYIAKNIQYF,TGTGCCAGCAGCTTAAGATTGAGGGGGGGTTATATAGCCAAAAACATTCAGTACTTC
-,TRBV28,-,TRBJ2-6,CASNLSGANVLTF,TGTGCCAGCAATTTGTCGGGGGCCAACGTCCTGACTTTC
-,TRBV2,-,TRBJ2-7,CATVGLTNYEQYF,TGTGCCACCGTGGGACTCACAAACTACGAGCAGTACTTC
-,TRBV13,TRBD1,TRBJ2-7,CASGSDRAIHEQYF,TGTGCCAGCGGTTCAGACAGGGCTATCCACGAGCAGTACTTC
-,TRBV2,TRBD2,TRBJ2-1,CASSERPGWREKYNEQFF,TGTGCCAGCAGTGAAAGGCCAGGGTGGCGGGAGAAATACAATGAGCAGTTCTTC
-,TRBV30,TRBD1,TRBJ2-7,CAWRDRGYEQYF,TGTGCCTGGAGGGACAGGGGCTACGAGCAGTACTTC
-,TRBV4-1,-,TRBJ2-7,CASSQDHSRAKSSYEQYF,TGCGCCAGCAGCCAAGATCATTCTCGAGCTAAAAGCTCCTACGAGCAGTACTTC
-,TRBV5-1,-,TRBJ1-3,CASSLSSTGNTIYF,TGCGCCAGCAGCTTGAGTTCGACTGGAAACACCATATATTTT
few,TRBV7-9,-,TRBJ2-2,CAIWAYTGELFF,TGTGCCATCTGGGCCTACACCGGGGAGCTGTTTTTT
-,TRBV14,-,TRBJ2-7,CASSQDFNDYEQYF,TGTGCCAGCAGCCAAGATTTCAACGACTACGAGCAGTACTTC
-,TRBV19,TRBD2,TRBJ2-1,CASSPSSGTPSYNEQFF,TGTGCCAGTAGTCCGTCGAGCGGGACCCCCTCCTACAATGAGCAGTTCTTC
-,TRBV7-2,-,TRBJ1-5,CASSLKPGLLSNQPQHF,TGTGCCAGCAGCTTAAAGCCGGGCCTACTTAGCAATCAGCCCCAGCATTTT
once,TRBV14,-,TRBJ1-3,CAATIGGGNTIYF,TGTGCCGCCACTATTGGTGGTGGAAACACCATATATTTT
-,TRBV6-6,-,TRBJ1-2,CASSLTSNYGYTF,TGTGCCAGCAGTCTAACCAGTAACTATGGCTACACCTTC
-,TRBV27,TRBD2,TRBJ2-7,CASTHRGGAVLAGGPGSEQYF,TGTGCCAGCACCCACCGGGGGGGGGCGGTGCTAGCGGGAGGGCCGGGGAGCGAGCAGTACTTC
few,TRBV28,-,TRBJ2-4,CASSLTLVGNIQYF,TGTGCCAGCAGCTTGACCCTGGTCGGGAACATTCAGTACTTC
-,TRBV7-3,-,TRBJ2-5,CASSLTREETQYF,TGTGCCAGCAGCTTAACCAGGGAAGAGACCCAGTACTTC
once,TRBV28,TRBD1,TRBJ2-7,CASSLSNRGEQYF,TGTGCCAGCAGTTTAAGTAACAGGGGCGAGCAGTACTTC
-,TRBV15,TRBD2,TRBJ2-5,CATSTSRGVEAGEEETQYF,TGTGCCACCAGCACCTCGAGGGGAGTGGAAGCGGGAGAGGAGGAGACCCAGTACTTC
-,TRBV6-1,TRBD2,TRBJ2-1,CASLGTSGYNEQFF,TGTGCCAGCTTGGGGACTAGCGGCTACAATGAGCAGTTCTTC
few,TRBV7-4,TRBD1,TRBJ1-2,CASSLGDRVNYGYTF,TGTGCCAGCAGCTTGGGGGACAGGGTTAACTATGGCTACACCTTC
few,TRBV19,-,TRBJ1-1,CASSIGPGKVLNTEAFF,TGTGCCAGTAGTATAGGTCCAGGGAAAGTTCTGAACACTGAAGCTTTCTTT
once,TRBV19,TRBD1,TRBJ2-3,CASSLTSGTGNTDTQYF,TGTGCCAGTAGTCTTACCTCCGGGACAGGAAACACAGATACGCAGTATTTT
once,TRBV18,TRBD1,TRBJ2-7,CARDGTGCSGEQYF,TGTGCCAGGGATGGGACAGGGTGTTCCGGCGAGCAGTACTTC
-,TRBV6-5,-,TRBJ2-6,CASSYEPSASNVLTF,TGTGCCAGCAGTTACGAGCCCTCCGCCTCCAACGTCCTGACTTTC
-,TRBV9,-,TRBJ1-1,CASSVTPREAFF,TGTGCCAGCAGCGTAACACCCCGTGAAGCTTTCTTT